A selection of T cell receptor beta chains follows, all from one sample in a study of T cells after yellow fever vaccination. One entry per CDR3 protein, called by TCRdb with MiXCR from the 5' RACE reads. In the table there are a few hundred thousand distinct CDR3 sequences, roughly a sixth of which are singletons. Sample: PBMCs, taken before the yellow fever booster vaccination. The origin of the receptors is a young man who received the YFV17D yellow fever vaccine. The CDR3 runs from the conserved cysteine through the conserved F or W. D genes are given only for firm matches. The size field is filled for only some rows; it gives once, few, many or a size class.

V gene	clone size	D gene	J gene	CDR3 protein	CDR3 DNA
TRBV7-3	few	TRBD1	TRBJ2-1	CASSLRQGAHNEQFF	TGTGCCAGCAGCTTGAGACAGGGGGCGCATAATGAGCAGTTCTTC
TRBV4-3	few	.	TRBJ1-1	CASSQEWPRNTEAFF	TGCGCCAGCAGCCAAGAGTGGCCCCGTAACACTGAAGCTTTCTTT
TRBV5-1	.	TRBD2	TRBJ2-7	CASHVGGGAYEQYF	TGCGCCAGCCATGTGGGCGGGGGGGCCTACGAGCAGTACTTC
TRBV24-1	few	.	TRBJ1-5	CATSDPRDVKPQHF	TGTGCCACCAGTGATCCCCGGGACGTGAAGCCCCAGCATTTT
TRBV4-2	many	.	TRBJ2-7	CASSQGAGYTYEQYF	TGTGCCAGCAGCCAAGGGGCGGGGTACACCTACGAGCAGTACTTC
TRBV24-1	.	TRBD1	TRBJ2-1	CATQRAGGHEQFF	TGTGCCACCCAGCGAGCAGGGGGCCATGAGCAGTTCTTC
TRBV18	.	.	TRBJ1-1	CASSPTAGETEAFF	TGTGCCAGCTCACCGACTGCAGGAGAAACTGAAGCTTTCTTT
TRBV5-1	.	TRBD1	TRBJ2-1	CASSPRTGWNEQFF	TGCGCCAGCAGCCCTAGGACAGGGTGGAATGAGCAGTTCTTC
TRBV6-6	.	TRBD2	TRBJ2-1	CASSSPTRLAGGYEQFF	TGTGCCAGCAGTTCCCCCACCAGACTAGCGGGGGGATATGAGCAGTTCTTC
TRBV5-1	many	TRBD1	TRBJ1-6	CASSSGQDNSPLHF	TGCGCCAGCAGCTCGGGACAGGATAATTCACCCCTCCACTTT
TRBV11-2	.	.	TRBJ2-1	CASSFTGINEQFF	TGTGCCAGCAGCTTTACTGGGATCAATGAGCAGTTCTTC
TRBV11-2	few	.	TRBJ2-5	CASSPSFSQETQYF	TGTGCCAGCAGCCCCAGTTTTAGCCAAGAGACCCAGTACTTC
TRBV20-1	few	.	TRBJ1-2	CSAVGGWNYGYTF	TGCAGTGCGGTCGGAGGGTGGAACTATGGCTACACCTTC
TRBV7-2	few	.	TRBJ1-2	CASSLDRAPNYGYTF	TGTGCCAGCAGCTTAGACAGGGCACCGAACTATGGCTACACCTTC
TRBV4-3	once	.	TRBJ1-1	CASSTSGHQNTEAFF	TGCGCCAGCAGCACCTCGGGACACCAAAACACTGAAGCTTTCTTT
TRBV18	.	.	TRBJ1-2	CASSPRPGDYGYTF	TGTGCCAGCTCACCACGACCAGGGGACTATGGCTACACCTTC
TRBV5-4	.	TRBD1	TRBJ1-2	CASSLLDRAYGYTF	TGTGCCAGCAGCCTACTGGACAGGGCCTATGGCTACACCTTC
TRBV20-1	.	.	TRBJ2-3	CSFWDPRTDTQYF	TGCAGCTTCTGGGACCCGAGGACAGATACGCAGTATTTT
TRBV21-1	.	.	TRBJ1-5	CASSKTENQPQHF	TGTGCCAGCAGCAAAACCGAGAATCAGCCCCAGCATTTT
TRBV7-9	.	TRBD1	TRBJ2-5	CASSFYQLTGEATQYF	TGTGCCAGCAGCTTCTACCAATTGACAGGGGAGGCGACCCAGTACTTC
TRBV6-5	few	.	TRBJ2-3	CASSGTSYREATDTQYF	TGTGCCAGCAGTGGAACATCCTACAGGGAGGCCACAGATACGCAGTATTTT
TRBV12-3/TRBV12-4	few	TRBD2	TRBJ2-3	CASSSLAGGQVDTQYF	TGTGCCAGCAGTTCCCTAGCGGGGGGGCAAGTAGATACGCAGTATTTT
TRBV21-1	few	.	TRBJ2-4	CASVTGTGEDIQYF	TGTGCCAGCGTCACGGGGACAGGGGAAGACATTCAGTACTTC
TRBV6-1	many	TRBD1	TRBJ2-7	CASSGNRGTVYEQYF	TGTGCCAGCAGTGGTAACAGGGGGACCGTCTACGAGCAGTACTTC
TRBV5-1	few	.	TRBJ1-6	CASSFGGQNSPLHF	TGCGCCAGCAGCTTTGGGGGACAAAATTCACCCCTCCACTTT
TRBV6-6	few	.	TRBJ1-4	CASSLRDTNEKLFF	TGTGCCAGCAGTCTCAGGGATACTAATGAAAAACTGTTTTTT
TRBV7-2	few	.	TRBJ1-2	CATQGMIGPHTF	TGTGCCACCCAGGGTATGATAGGCCCTCACACCTTC